This T cell receptor (beta chain) appears in the sequencing data of a study of molecular identifiers for immune sequencing clone quantification. The CDR3 has 13 residues. CDR1 MDHEN and CDR2 SYDVKM come from the germline V gene. TCRdb re-analysed the PCR reads in MiXCR, keeping a single row per CDR3 protein. Among 90,000 or so distinct CDR3 sequences listed, around a quarter were seen once. This clonotype was found a few times. Sequencing was done on a sample of naive CD8+ T cells from blood, with Jurkat cell RNA spiked in. Subset noted: FACS-sorted CD8+CD4-CCR7+CD45RA+ naive T cells. The source of this sequence is a human donor in good health. Some libraries in this study had Jurkat cell RNA spiked in. The J gene is TRBJ2-2, the V gene TRBV28; TRBD1 aligns across 7 bases. CDR3 sequence reads: CATRGRNTGELFF. In nucleotides, the CDR3 is TGTGCTACGAGGGGGCGGAACACCGGGGAGCTGTTTTTT. Drawing the rest from reference TRBV28 and TRBJ2-2, the complete variable domain is DVKVTQSSRYLVKRTGEKVFLECVQDMDHENMFWYRQDPGLGLRLIYFSYDVKMKEKGDIPEGYSVSREKKERFSLILESASTNQTSMYLCATRGRNTGELFFGEGSRLTVL.